The text below deals with one T cell receptor (beta chain). The ends were cut back, 0 bases at V and 3 bases at J, with 9 bases in the middle. The CDR3 extends over 15 amino acids. The germline gives CDR1 LNHNV, CDR2 YYDKDF (reference sequence). How the authors handled the data: Nucleated cell counts were estimated from reference gene primer amplification. Some clones are missing from TCRdb's copy, which holds only in-frame ones; the method was immunoSEQ multiplex PCR. D and trimming come from the DNA, and the V and J calls and clone size come from that table. The sample has about 73,000 clones; approximately 92% are singletons. This sample is part of a study of blood T cell repertoires in COVID-19. In the study overall: Acute and convalescent COVID-19 specimens originated in the United States, Italy and Spain. Sources were T cells, B-cell-depleted T cells, or PBMCs; the material itself was cDNA or gDNA.

The receptor comes from a man older than 75 with acute or convalescent COVID-19. The sequenced sample consisted of peripheral blood. The chain couples TRBV15 to TRBJ2-1; possibly TRBD2 for D (6 bases). CDR3 in amino acids: CATSRDRRGYNEQFF. The CDR3 DNA reads as TGTGCCACCAGCAGAGATAGGCGGGGCTACAATGAGCAGTTCTTC.